These T cell receptor beta chains were read from a single sample in a study of control samples from healthy donors and cancer patients. The repertoire was sequenced with immunoSEQ multiplex PCR; TCRdb's copy has only in-frame clones and lacks some. The sample includes 90,000 to 110,000 clones, 83% of them seen just once. The sample taken for sequencing was blood. These TCRs come from a woman aged 45-65 years in good health. CDR3s include the opening cysteine and the closing phenylalanine or tryptophan. A D gene is named only where the DNA matches it firmly. The size of a clone is reported for some rows only, either as once, few or many, or as a class for expanded clones.

CDR3 length,clone size,V gene,D gene,J gene,CDR3 DNA,CDR3 protein
14,once,TRBV18,NA,TRBJ2-3,TGTGCCAGCTCCAGGGGGGAAGGCACAGATACGCAGTATTTT,CASSRGEGTDTQYF
13,NA,TRBV11-2,NA,TRBJ1-1,TGTGCCAGCGAGGAAACAGGGAACACTGAAGCTTTCTTT,CASEETGNTEAFF
11,NA,TRBV6-5,TRBD1,TRBJ1-2,TGTGCCAGCCGACGACAGGGGGGCTACACCTTC,CASRRQGGYTF
12,NA,TRBV29-1,NA,TRBJ2-1,TGCAGCGTTGTGCGGCAGTTCAATGAGCAGTTCTTC,CSVVRQFNEQFF
12,NA,TRBV6-2/TRBV6-3,NA,TRBJ2-2,TGTGCCAGCAGTCATTGGGACGGGGAGCTGTTTTTT,CASSHWDGELFF
18,NA,TRBV14,NA,TRBJ1-4,TGTGCCAGCAGCCAAGATGCCGGACATCCCACAACTAATGAAAAACTGTTTTTT,CASSQDAGHPTTNEKLFF
16,once,TRBV15,NA,TRBJ2-3,TGTGCCACCAGCAGAGATTCGCGGCTAAGCACAGATACGCAGTATTTT,CATSRDSRLSTDTQYF
12,NA,TRBV30,NA,TRBJ2-7,TGTGCCTGGAGTGTACTCGGGGACGAGCAGTACTTC,CAWSVLGDEQYF
13,NA,TRBV29-1,NA,TRBJ1-1,TGCAGCGTGTCGACAGAGCGGAACACTGAAGCTTTCTTT,CSVSTERNTEAFF
15,NA,TRBV5-4,TRBD1,TRBJ2-2,TGTGCCAGCAGCTTGGACAGGGGGCGGACCGGGGAGCTGTTTTTT,CASSLDRGRTGELFF
19,NA,TRBV19,TRBD1,TRBJ1-5,TGTGCCAGTAGGGGAACCGGGACAGGGGGCTTTGGGAGCAATCAGCCCCAGCATTTT,CASRGTGTGGFGSNQPQHF
15,NA,TRBV9,NA,TRBJ1-5,TGTGCCAGCAGCGCGGAGGGCCTAAGGGGTCAGCCCCAGCATTTT,CASSAEGLRGQPQHF
16,NA,TRBV10-2,TRBD2,TRBJ2-2,TGCGCCAGCACCCAAACGGGACTAGACAACACCGGGGAGCTGTTTTTT,CASTQTGLDNTGELFF
13,few,TRBV15,NA,TRBJ2-1,TGTGCCACCAGCAATTTACAGGGTGATGAGCAGTTCTTC,CATSNLQGDEQFF
11,NA,TRBV29-1,NA,TRBJ2-5,TGCAGCGCCTCACAGTTAGAGACCCAGTACTTC,CSASQLETQYF
13,NA,TRBV24-1,NA,TRBJ2-5,TGTGCCACCAGTGATTTTATGGGAAAGACCCAGTACTTC,CATSDFMGKTQYF
10,NA,TRBV6-2/TRBV6-3,NA,TRBJ1-5,TGTGCCAGCAGTTATTATGAGTCGGATTTT,CASSYYESDF
15,once,TRBV7-8,TRBD1,TRBJ2-5,TGTGCCAGCAGCCCCCGGACAGGGGCGGTGAAGACCCAGTACTTC,CASSPRTGAVKTQYF
16,NA,TRBV29-1,NA,TRBJ2-2,TGCAGCGTTGTGGTGACAGTGAATTCGAACACCGGGGAGCTGTTTTTT,CSVVVTVNSNTGELFF
15,NA,TRBV2,TRBD2,TRBJ2-3,TGTGCCAGCAGACGACTAGCTACTAGCACAGATACGCAGTATTTT,CASRRLATSTDTQYF
16,once,TRBV19,TRBD1,TRBJ1-6,TGTGCCAGTAGTACCTCGACAGGGGTCAAGAGTTCACCCCTCCACTTT,CASSTSTGVKSSPLHF
14,NA,TRBV19,NA,TRBJ1-1,TGTGCCAGTAGTCACCGGGGAACGAACACTGAAGCTTTCTTT,CASSHRGTNTEAFF
15,NA,TRBV28,NA,TRBJ2-2,TGTGCCAGCAGAACGCAGGGTTTGGACACCGGGGAGCTGTTTTTT,CASRTQGLDTGELFF
13,NA,TRBV6-5,NA,TRBJ1-2,TGTGCCAGCAGTTACGGCTTGGGGGAAGGCTACACCTTC,CASSYGLGEGYTF
16,NA,TRBV19,NA,TRBJ2-7,TGTGCCAGTAGTAAAAACGGGGGCCCCGGATCCTACGAGCAGTACTTC,CASSKNGGPGSYEQYF
13,NA,TRBV12-3/TRBV12-4,NA,TRBJ2-1,TGTGCCAGCACCTTGGACAGATACAATGAGCAGTTCTTC,CASTLDRYNEQFF
15,NA,TRBV3-1/TRBV3-2,TRBD2,TRBJ2-5,TGTGCCAGCAGCCAATGGGGACGGGAGGATGAGACCCAGTACTTC,CASSQWGREDETQYF
15,NA,TRBV28,TRBD1,TRBJ1-6,TGTGCCAGCAGCAAATACGGGACAGGGAATTCACCCCTCCACTTT,CASSKYGTGNSPLHF
13,NA,TRBV6-5,NA,TRBJ2-7,TGTGCCAGCAGCCTCGGCAGGCGGGGTGAGCAGTACTTC,CASSLGRRGEQYF
15,NA,TRBV2,TRBD1,TRBJ2-7,TGTGCCAGCAGTGAAGCGGAGACAGGGATCTACGAGCAGTACTTC,CASSEAETGIYEQYF
15,NA,TRBV10-3,TRBD2,TRBJ2-1,TGTGCCATCAAGGAAGCGGGAGTGGGCTACAATGAGCAGTTCTTC,CAIKEAGVGYNEQFF
15,NA,TRBV11-1,NA,TRBJ2-6,TGTGCCAGCAGCTTTTCAGGGTTCGGGGCCAACGTCCTGACTTTC,CASSFSGFGANVLTF
13,NA,TRBV2,NA,TRBJ2-5,TGTGCCAGCAGTGACAGTGAGCTCGAGACCCAGTACTTC,CASSDSELETQYF
15,once,TRBV2,NA,TRBJ2-7,TGTGCCAGCAGTGAAGCGGGCTGGAGCTCCTACGAGCAGTACTTC,CASSEAGWSSYEQYF
15,NA,TRBV9,TRBD1,TRBJ1-2,TGTGCCAGCAGCTCCTCCACAGGGGCCGGCTATGGCTACACCTTC,CASSSSTGAGYGYTF
13,once,TRBV6-2/TRBV6-3,NA,TRBJ2-1,TGTGCCAGCAGCGACAGCTCCTACAATGAGCAGTTCTTC,CASSDSSYNEQFF
13,few,TRBV12-3/TRBV12-4,TRBD2,TRBJ2-3,TGTGCCAGCAGACTAGCGGGAGGGGATACGCAGTATTTT,CASRLAGGDTQYF
16,NA,TRBV7-9,NA,TRBJ1-4,TGTGCCAGCAGCTCCACAGCGGAGGCAACTAATGAAAAACTGTTTTTT,CASSSTAEATNEKLFF
12,NA,TRBV28,NA,TRBJ1-4,TGTGCCAGCAGTGGCCAAAATGAAAAACTGTTTTTT,CASSGQNEKLFF
14,NA,TRBV9,TRBD2,TRBJ2-7,TGTGCCAGCAGCGTAGTCAGCGGGACTGGAGAGCAGTACTTC,CASSVVSGTGEQYF
14,NA,TRBV15,NA,TRBJ1-6,TGTGCCACCAGCCGAAGCCTTGGGGAACCCACCCTCCACTTT,CATSRSLGEPTLHF